This T cell receptor beta chain was observed in a study of blood T cells in healthy people across ages. Study-wide findings and caveats: Naive T cell percentage by flow cytometry tracked strongly with beta diversity.

A sample-barcoded 5' primer and a J-beta primer mix were used in a second PCR of about 6 to 11 cycles. A tag from a template-switch adaptor with 12 random nucleotides marked each cDNA molecule. One entry per CDR3 protein, called by TCRdb with MiXCR from the 5' RACE reads. The table includes about 680,000 distinct CDR3 sequences, around 45% detected once. A remark on this clonotype: The antigen remains undetermined.

The clonotype originates from a woman in her sixties or seventies in good health. The material sequenced was blood.

The CDR3 spells CASRQSGVNNEQFF. CDR3 DNA: TGTGCCAGCAGGCAAAGCGGGGTCAACAATGAGCAGTTCTTC. V is TRBV7-9 and J is TRBJ2-1, with 7 bases aligning to TRBD2. CDR3 length: 14 residues. V lost 6 bases, J lost 5 bases, and 7 bases stayed unmatched. Germline loops: CDR1 SEHNR, CDR2 FQNEAQ (reference sequence).